This record covers a single T cell receptor beta chain. Its target is not known. This entry is derived from a study of cytomegalovirus exposure and HLA in healthy donors. Broader study findings: Segments of the TCR beta V type were, in most cases, productive about 87% or about 30% of the time in an earlier analysis. A missense DCLRE1C variant was associated with V- and J-gene trimming of TCR beta chains in a later analysis, and an independent cohort replicated the association.

The CDR3 loop spans 14 amino acids. CDR1 is SGHRS and CDR2 is YFSETQ in the germline V gene. V shed 0 bases and J shed 5 bases, with 11 bases lying between them. PCR amplification relied on 60 Vbeta primers (plus 13 Jbeta primers). Clones were sequenced by immunoSEQ multiplex PCR, and TCRdb holds only the in-frame ones, with some missing. The table for this sample gives 30,000 to 35,000 clones. This sequence joins TRBV5-1 and TRBJ1-2; perhaps TRBD1 as D (5 bases). Material for sequencing was PBMCs. The sequence was collected from a woman aged 35 to 49 in good health and CMV-seropositive. The CDR3 loop is CASSLAGREYGYTF. The DNA for the CDR3 is TGCGCCAGCAGCTTGGCTGGCAGGGAATATGGCTACACCTTC.